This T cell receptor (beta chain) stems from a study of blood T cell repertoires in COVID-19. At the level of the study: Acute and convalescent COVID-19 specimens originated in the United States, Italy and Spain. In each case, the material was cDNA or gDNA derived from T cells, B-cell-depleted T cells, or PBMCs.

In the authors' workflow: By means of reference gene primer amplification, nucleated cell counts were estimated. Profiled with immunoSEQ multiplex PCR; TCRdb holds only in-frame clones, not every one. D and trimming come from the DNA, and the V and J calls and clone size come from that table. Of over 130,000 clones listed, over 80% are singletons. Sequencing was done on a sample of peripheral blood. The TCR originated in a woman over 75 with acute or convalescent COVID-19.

The CDR3 nucleotides read TGTGCCAGCAGCTTAGGAGCAGGCGTTAATTCACCCCTCCACTTT. Its protein product is CASSLGAGVNSPLHF. The V gene is TRBV7-9, the J gene TRBJ1-6; the D is unclear. Germline V gene data show CDR1 as SEHNR and CDR2 as FQNEAQ (reference sequence). The CDR3 consists of 15 residues. The V and J ends lost 1 base and 6 bases respectively, with 10 bases between them.